A single sample gave rise to the 27 T cell receptor beta chains below, sequenced in a study of cytomegalovirus exposure and HLA in healthy donors. With 60 Vbeta and 13 Jbeta primers, the PCR was carried out. The method was immunoSEQ multiplex PCR; TCRdb's version includes in-frame clones alone and lacks a portion of them. This table holds some 150,000 clones, more than 70% found once. The sample consisted of PBMCs. Every receptor here comes from a man aged 55 to 70 in good health and CMV-seronegative.

This chain uses TRBV19 with TRBJ1-5; D gene uncertain. This CDR3 has 16 residues. The V gene's germline CDR1 is LNHDA and CDR2 SQIVND (reference sequence). Trimming removed 1 base from V and 0 bases from J, with 10 bases in between. CDR3 amino acids: CASSIGDGLSNQPQHF. CDR3 DNA sequence: TGTGCCAGTAGTATAGGCGACGGACTTAGCAATCAGCCCCAGCATTTT.

J is TRBJ1-6 and V is TRBV2; TRBD1 matches at 7 bases. The germline gives CDR1 SNHLY, CDR2 FYNNEI. J was trimmed by 8 bases and V by 2 bases; bases with no gene match: 9. This CDR3 region has 16 residues. The CDR3 loop reads CASSEFGRDSYSPLHF. The CDR3, as DNA: TGTGCCAGCAGTGAATTCGGGAGGGACAGTTATTCACCCCTCCACTTT.

The chain joins TRBV4-3 to TRBJ2-7, with 10 bases fitting TRBD2. Trimming removed 0 bases from V and 4 bases from J; junction bases left unmatched: 9. The CDR3 sequence is 17 residues long. Per the germline V gene, CDR1 is LGHNA and CDR2 is YSLEER. The CDR3 DNA reads as TGCGCCAGCAGCCAAGAATTTAGGGCTAGCGGGAGTTACGAGCAGTACTTC. Its translation is CASSQEFRASGSYEQYF.

The rearrangement links TRBV7-3 to TRBJ1-4; D might be TRBD1 (5 bases). Germline V lookup: CDR1 SGHTA, CDR2 FQGTGA. The CDR3 has 18 amino acids. V lost 5 bases and J 1 base, leaving 20 bases between the germline ends. The CDR3, as DNA: TGTGCCAGCAGCCAGACCCCTACACAGGCAGGAACTAATGAAAAACTGTTTTTT. This encodes CASSQTPTQAGTNEKLFF.

This sequence joins TRBV27 and TRBJ1-5; D not certain. The V and J ends lost 3 bases and 7 bases respectively, with 10 bases between them. This CDR3 has 13 amino acids. CDR1 and CDR2 from the germline V gene are MNHEY and SMNVEV (reference sequence). The CDR3 nucleotides are TGTGCCAGCAGTTTTACCTCTAGACAGCCCCAGCATTTT. It translates to CASSFTSRQPQHF.

As DNA, the CDR3 is TGTGCCAGCAGCCAATCGCCGGGGGGACTCACCTACGAGCAGTACTTC. Translating it yields CASSQSPGGLTYEQYF. This sequence joins TRBV7-2 and TRBJ2-7, with 7 bases aligning to TRBD2. Trimming at V came to 5 bases and at J to 2 bases, leaving 12 bases not matched to a gene. Germline assignment: CDR1 SGHTA and CDR2 FQGNSA. The CDR3 runs 16 residues.

The chain uses TRBV2 and TRBJ2-5, with 12 nucleotides matching TRBD2. The CDR3 is made up of 15 amino acids. Germline values: CDR1 SNHLY, CDR2 FYNNEI. The V segment lost 5 bases and the J segment 4 bases; nucleotides outside the gene matches: 5. As DNA, the CDR3 is TGTGCCAGCAGTACGACTAGCGGGGGTGGAGAGACCCAGTACTTC. It yields the protein CASSTTSGGGETQYF.

This chain connects TRBV29-1 to TRBJ2-2; TRBD2 matches 14 bases. V lost 5 bases to trimming and J lost 5 bases; unmatched junction nucleotides: 4. In germline, CDR1 is SQVTM, CDR2 ANQGSEA. CDR3 length: 15 amino acids. The CDR3: CSVTRTSGGTGELFF. The CDR3 nucleotides are TGCAGCGTTACCAGGACTAGCGGGGGGACCGGGGAGCTGTTTTTT.

The chain joins TRBV5-1 to TRBJ2-5; TRBD2 aligns across 7 bases. J gave up 0 bases and V 5 bases, and 7 bases lay outside the gene matches. The CDR3 is made up of 15 amino acids. From germline, CDR1 is SGHRS and CDR2 YFSETQ. In DNA, the CDR3 is TGCGCCAGCAGTCACCTCAGCGGGAACCAAGAGACCCAGTACTTC. Translated, it gives CASSHLSGNQETQYF.

This chain uses TRBV25-1 with TRBJ1-1; the match to TRBD1 covers 9 bases. V gave up 4 bases and J gave up 5 bases; unmatched junction bases: 5. The V gene's germline CDR1 is MGHDK and CDR2 SYGVNS. The CDR3 loop spans 14 amino acids. Written as DNA, the CDR3 is TGTGCCAGCAGTGCTACAGGGGGCTTAACTGAAGCTTTCTTT. It specifies CASSATGGLTEAFF. The full variable domain, with the rest looked up from reference TRBV25-1 and TRBJ1-1, is EADIYQTPRYLVIGTGKKITLECSQTMGHDKMYWYQQDPGMELHLIHYSYGVNSTEKGDLSSESTVSRIRTEHFPLTLESARPSHTSQYLCASSATGGLTEAFFGQGTRLTVV.

V gene TRBV5-4 combines with J gene TRBJ1-1, with D maybe TRBD1 (5 bases). V dropped 2 bases and J dropped 5 bases, with 13 bases sitting between them. CDR1 is SGHNT, CDR2 YYREEE, per germline (reference sequence). CDR3 size: 14 residues. CDR3 sequence: CASSFGQGLTEAFF. CDR3 DNA sequence: TGTGCCAGCAGCTTTGGGCAGGGCTTAACTGAAGCTTTCTTT.

This rearrangement joins TRBV19 to TRBJ1-1; weak D call: TRBD1 (5 bases). In germline, CDR1 is LNHDA, CDR2 SQIVND (reference sequence). Trimming removed 6 bases from V and 1 base from J, with 9 bases in between. CDR3 size: 13 residues. CDR3 in DNA: TGTGCCAGTAGGGGGACTCCGAACACTGAAGCTTTCTTT. Translated: CASRGTPNTEAFF. Full variable domain (remainder filled in from reference TRBV19 and TRBJ1-1): DGGITQSPKYLFRKEGQNVTLSCEQNLNHDAMYWYRQDPGQGLRLIYYSQIVNDFQKGDIAEGYSVSREKKESFPLTVTSAQKNPTAFYLCASRGTPNTEAFFGQGTRLTVV.

This chain connects TRBV14 to TRBJ2-3; 9 nucleotides line up with TRBD2. The CDR3 is made up of 14 amino acids. CDR1 is SGHDN and CDR2 is FVKESK in the germline V gene. The junction had 1 base not matched to a gene; V was cut back by 4 bases and J by 2 bases. CDR3 DNA: TGTGCCAGCAGCCCTAGCGGGGTCACAGATACGCAGTATTTT. Protein sequence: CASSPSGVTDTQYF.

The gene calls are TRBV20-1 and TRBJ1-1, with D uncertain. Germline assignment: CDR1 DFQATT and CDR2 SNEGSKA (reference sequence). The CDR3 contains 11 residues. Trimming pared 3 bases from V and 2 bases from J, leaving 4 bases between. The CDR3 spells CSARSNTEAFF. CDR3 DNA sequence: TGCAGTGCTAGGAGCAACACTGAAGCTTTCTTT.

Only a few counts were recorded for this clone. The rearrangement links TRBV28 to TRBJ2-5; D may be TRBD1 (5 bases). V lost 3 bases, J lost 5 bases, and 16 bases lay in between. Germline CDR1 and CDR2: MDHEN and SYDVKM. This CDR3 contains 15 residues. In DNA form, the CDR3 reads TGTGCCAGCAGTTTTGTTGGTGCAGGGCGGGAGACCCAGTACTTC. Translated: CASSFVGAGRETQYF.

This sequence joins TRBV7-3 and TRBJ1-2, with 11 bases aligning to TRBD1. The trim removed 2 bases at V and 6 bases at J, leaving 8 bases unmatched. The CDR3 sequence is 16 residues long. In germline, CDR1 is SGHTA, CDR2 FQGTGA. The CDR3 sequence is CASSLGAGQGAHGYTF. The CDR3 DNA sequence: TGTGCCAGCAGCTTAGGGGCAGGACAGGGGGCGCATGGCTACACCTTC.

V and J are TRBV14 and TRBJ2-7; D may be TRBD1 (6 bases). This CDR3 is built from 14 residues. The V gene lost 4 bases and the J gene lost 8 bases, with 18 bases spanning the gap. Germline V CDR1 and CDR2: SGHDN, FVKESK. Written as DNA, the CDR3 is TGTGCCAGCAGCCTACCGGCACTGGGGGCAAAGCAGTACTTC. Its protein is CASSLPALGAKQYF.

V usage is TRBV19 and J usage is TRBJ2-3, with 10 positions matching TRBD1. The CDR3 extends over 16 amino acids. Trimming at V came to 6 bases and at J to 2 bases, leaving 8 bases not matched to a gene. Germline CDR1 and CDR2: LNHDA and SQIVND (reference sequence). The CDR3 loop is CASRRGQGVYTDTQYF. The DNA for the CDR3 is TGTGCCAGTAGGAGAGGACAGGGGGTTTACACAGATACGCAGTATTTT.

The V and J genes are TRBV4-2 and TRBJ2-7, with TRBD2 identical over 7 bases. Germline lookup yields CDR1 LGHNA and CDR2 YNFKEQ. This CDR3 region has 15 residues. Losses at the gene ends were 1 base for V and 0 bases for J; bases not matched to a gene: 3. Written as DNA, the CDR3 is TGTGCCAGCAGCCAAGGGGGAGGGGCCTCCTACGAGCAGTACTTC. Residues: CASSQGGGASYEQYF.

The V gene is TRBV7-2, the J gene TRBJ1-2; possible D gene TRBD1, 5 bases. The CDR3 sequence is 14 residues long. V lost 0 bases to trimming and J lost 4 bases, with 9 bases between them. Germline V lookup: CDR1 SGHTA, CDR2 FQGNSA. CDR3 DNA sequence: TGTGCCAGCAGCTTAGCGCAGGGAATCTATGGCTACACCTTC. Amino acid sequence: CASSLAQGIYGYTF. The whole variable domain, remainder taken from reference TRBV7-2 and TRBJ1-2, is GAGVSQSPSNKVTEKGKDVELRCDPISGHTALYWYRQSLGQGLEFLIYFQGNSAPDKSGLPSDRFSAERTGGSVSTLTIQRTQQEDSAVYLCASSLAQGIYGYTFGSGTRLTVV.

This clone was detected a few times. The identical CDR3 is also encoded by other nucleotide sequences in the sample. The CDR3 reads CAWSRGQDNSPLHF. In nucleotides, the CDR3 is TGTGCCTGGAGTAGGGGGCAGGATAATTCACCCCTCCACTTT. V gene TRBV30 combines with J gene TRBJ1-6; 7 nucleotides line up with TRBD1. V lost 2 bases to trimming and J lost 5 bases; unmatched junction nucleotides: 3. Germline lookup yields CDR1 GTSNPN and CDR2 SVGIG (reference sequence). The CDR3 length is 14 residues.

The chain is built from TRBV10-2 and TRBJ1-4; TRBD1 might be the D (5 bases). The CDR3 is 14 amino acids. V was cut by 2 bases and J by 7 bases, with 11 bases left in between. Germline loops: CDR1 WSHSY, CDR2 SAAADI. The CDR3 DNA is TGCGCCAGCAGTGAGGTTTCAGGGTCTGAAAAACTGTTTTTT. Protein: CASSEVSGSEKLFF.

Turning to this clone: Germline and junction disagree at one end, which may indicate a read error. This chain links TRBV7-9 with TRBJ2-3; TRBD2 is a possible D gene (6 bases). Germline V gene sequence: CDR1 SEHNR, CDR2 FQNEAQ (reference sequence). This CDR3 has 12 residues. The CDR3 is CSSRRGTDTQYF. CDR3 nucleotides: TGTTCCAGCAGGAGGGGCACAGATACGCAGTATTTT. The full variable domain, in which reference TRBV7-9 and TRBJ2-3 provide the parts outside the CDR3, is DTGVSQNPRHKITKRGQNVTFRCDPISEHNRLYWYRQTLGQGPEFLTYFQNEAQLEKSRLLSDRFSAERPKGSFSTLEIQRTEQGDSAMYLCSSRRGTDTQYFGPGTRLTVL.

The chain is built from TRBV7-3 and TRBJ2-5, with D perhaps TRBD1 (6 bases). Between the trimmed V and J ends, which lost 6 bases and 5 bases, there was a span of 22 bases. The CDR3 sequence is 16 residues long. Germline lookup yields CDR1 SGHTA and CDR2 FQGTGA. CDR3 residues: CASSPGGQPRWETQYF. The CDR3 region has the DNA TGTGCCAGCAGTCCAGGTGGACAGCCTCGTTGGGAGACCCAGTACTTC.

The chain combines TRBV7-2 with TRBJ2-5; D gene uncertain. Germline loops: CDR1 SGHTA, CDR2 FQGNSA. This CDR3 region has 13 residues. Trimming took off 7 bases at V and 0 bases at J, with 9 bases between the two ends. The CDR3 DNA is TGTGCCAGCACCCGTTTCCACCAAGAGACCCAGTACTTC. Translating it yields CASTRFHQETQYF.

The table lists this clone with a count of one. The chain combines TRBV30 with TRBJ1-2; 10 bases align to TRBD1. J gave up 6 bases and V 1 base, and 14 bases lay outside the gene matches. CDR3 size: 17 residues. Germline V gene sequence: CDR1 GTSNPN, CDR2 SVGIG (reference sequence). CDR3 loop: CAWSGRLPRQGANGYTF. Written as DNA, the CDR3 is TGTGCCTGGAGTGGCCGACTTCCCCGACAGGGGGCTAATGGCTACACCTTC. Full variable domain (outside the CDR3, taken from reference TRBV30 and TRBJ1-2): SQTIHQWPATLVQPVGSPLSLECTVEGTSNPNLYWYRQAAGRGLQLLFYSVGIGQISSEVPQNLSASRPQDRQFILSSKKLLLSDSGFYLCAWSGRLPRQGANGYTFGSGTRLTVV.

The chain couples TRBV29-1 to TRBJ2-2, with D uncertain. The germline V gene encodes CDR1 SQVTM and CDR2 ANQGSEA. The CDR3 loop spans 11 amino acids. The DNA for the CDR3 is TGCAGTGGCAGGAACACCGGGGAGCTGTTTTTT. Translating it yields CSGRNTGELFF.